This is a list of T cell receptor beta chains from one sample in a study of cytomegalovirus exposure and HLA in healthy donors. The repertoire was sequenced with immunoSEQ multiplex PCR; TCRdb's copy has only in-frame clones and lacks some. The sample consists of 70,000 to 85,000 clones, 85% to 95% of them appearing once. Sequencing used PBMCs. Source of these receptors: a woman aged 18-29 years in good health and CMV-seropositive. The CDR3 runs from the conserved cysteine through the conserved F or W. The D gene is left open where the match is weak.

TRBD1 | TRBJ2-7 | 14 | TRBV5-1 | TGCGCCAGCAGCCCCGGACAGGGTTCCTACGAGCAGTACTTC | CASSPGQGSYEQYF
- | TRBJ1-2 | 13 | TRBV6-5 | TGTGCCAGCAGTACCCCGGCGGCCGGTGGCTACACCTTC | CASSTPAAGGYTF
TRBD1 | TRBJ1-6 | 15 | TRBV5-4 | TGTGCCAGCAGACGAACAGGGGCTTTTAATTCACCCCTCCACTTT | CASRRTGAFNSPLHF
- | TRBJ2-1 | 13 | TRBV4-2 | TGTGCCAGCAGCCACCGAGACTACAATGAGCAGTTCTTC | CASSHRDYNEQFF
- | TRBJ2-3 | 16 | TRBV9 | TGTGCCAGCAGCGTAGGAGGTCGGGGTGGCACAGATACGCAGTATTTT | CASSVGGRGGTDTQYF
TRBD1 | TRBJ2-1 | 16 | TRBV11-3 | TGTGCCAGCACATCGTCCACCGGGACAGGGGTCAATGAGCAGTTCTTC | CASTSSTGTGVNEQFF
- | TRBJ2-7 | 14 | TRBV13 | TGTGCCAGCAGCTTAGGTGTCAGTCAATACGAGCAGTACTTC | CASSLGVSQYEQYF
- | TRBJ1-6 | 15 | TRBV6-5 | TGTGCCAGCCGCTTGGGGCAAAGAAAGGATTCACCCCTCCACTTT | CASRLGQRKDSPLHF
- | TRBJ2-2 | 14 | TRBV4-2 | TGTGCCACCAGATCGGGAGAGGACACCGGGGAGCTGTTTTTT | CATRSGEDTGELFF
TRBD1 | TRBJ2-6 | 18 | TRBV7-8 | TGTGCCAGCAGCTTAGGAAGGGGGCGAAGCTCTGGGGCCAACGTCCTGACTTTC | CASSLGRGRSSGANVLTF